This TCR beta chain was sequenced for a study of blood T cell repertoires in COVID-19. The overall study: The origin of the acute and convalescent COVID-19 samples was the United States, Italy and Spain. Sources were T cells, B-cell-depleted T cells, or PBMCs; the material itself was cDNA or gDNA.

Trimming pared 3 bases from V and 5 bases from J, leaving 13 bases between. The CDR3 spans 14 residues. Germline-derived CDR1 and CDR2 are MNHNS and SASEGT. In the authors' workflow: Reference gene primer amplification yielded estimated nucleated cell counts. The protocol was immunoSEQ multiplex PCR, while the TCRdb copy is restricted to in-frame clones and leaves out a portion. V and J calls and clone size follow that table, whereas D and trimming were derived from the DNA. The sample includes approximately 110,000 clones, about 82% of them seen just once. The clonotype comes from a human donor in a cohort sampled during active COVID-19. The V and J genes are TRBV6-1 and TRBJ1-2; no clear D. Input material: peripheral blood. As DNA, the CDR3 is TGTGCCAGCAGTGACGAGGGAGTGAGGTATGGCTACACCTTC. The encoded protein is CASSDEGVRYGYTF.